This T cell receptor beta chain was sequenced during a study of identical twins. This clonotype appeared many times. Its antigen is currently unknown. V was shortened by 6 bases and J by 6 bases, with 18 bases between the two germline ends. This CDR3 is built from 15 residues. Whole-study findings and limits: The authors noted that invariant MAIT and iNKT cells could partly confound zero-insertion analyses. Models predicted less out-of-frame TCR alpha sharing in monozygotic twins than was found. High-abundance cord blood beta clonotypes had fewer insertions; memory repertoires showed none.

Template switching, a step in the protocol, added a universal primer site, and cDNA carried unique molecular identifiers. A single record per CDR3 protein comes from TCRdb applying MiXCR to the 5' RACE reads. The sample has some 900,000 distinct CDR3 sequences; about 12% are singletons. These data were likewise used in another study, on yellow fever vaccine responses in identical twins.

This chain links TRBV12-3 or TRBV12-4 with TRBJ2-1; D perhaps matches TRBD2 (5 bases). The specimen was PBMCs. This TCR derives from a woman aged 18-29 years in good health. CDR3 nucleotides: TGTGCCAGCAGACCACCTAGGGTGGCGGGCAATGAGCAGTTCTTC. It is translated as CASRPPRVAGNEQFF.